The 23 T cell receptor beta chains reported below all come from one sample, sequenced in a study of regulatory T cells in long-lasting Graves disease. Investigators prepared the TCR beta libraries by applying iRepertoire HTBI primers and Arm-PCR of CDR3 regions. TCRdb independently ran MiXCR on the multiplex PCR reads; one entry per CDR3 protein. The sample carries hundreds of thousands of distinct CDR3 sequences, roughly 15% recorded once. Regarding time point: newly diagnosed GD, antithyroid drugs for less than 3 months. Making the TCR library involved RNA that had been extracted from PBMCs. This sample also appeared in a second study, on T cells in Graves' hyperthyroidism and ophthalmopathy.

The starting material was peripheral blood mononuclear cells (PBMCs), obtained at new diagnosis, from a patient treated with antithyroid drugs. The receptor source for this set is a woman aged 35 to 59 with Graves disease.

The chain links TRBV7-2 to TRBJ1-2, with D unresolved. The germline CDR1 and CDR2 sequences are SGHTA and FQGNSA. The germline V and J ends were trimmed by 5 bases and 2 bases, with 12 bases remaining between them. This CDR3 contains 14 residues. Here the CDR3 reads CASSPGLKNYGYTF. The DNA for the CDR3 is TGTGCCAGCAGCCCAGGACTGAAAAACTATGGCTACACCTTC.

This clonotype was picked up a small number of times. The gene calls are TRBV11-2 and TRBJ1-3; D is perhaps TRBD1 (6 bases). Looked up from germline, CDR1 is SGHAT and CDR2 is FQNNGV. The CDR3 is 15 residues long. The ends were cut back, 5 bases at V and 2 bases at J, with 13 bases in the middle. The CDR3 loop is CASSQGTFTGNTIYF. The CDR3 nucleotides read TGTGCCAGCAGCCAGGGGACTTTTACTGGAAACACCATATATTTT. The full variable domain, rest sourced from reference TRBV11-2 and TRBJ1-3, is EAGVAQSPRYKIIEKRQSVAFWCNPISGHATLYWYQQILGQGPKLLIQFQNNGVVDDSQLPKDRFSAERLKGVDSTLKIQPAKLEDSAVYLCASSQGTFTGNTIYFGEGSWLTVV.

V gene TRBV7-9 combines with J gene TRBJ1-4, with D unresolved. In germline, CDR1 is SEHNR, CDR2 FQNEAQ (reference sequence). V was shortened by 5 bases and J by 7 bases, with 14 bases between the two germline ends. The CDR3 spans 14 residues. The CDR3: CASSPWITSEKLFF. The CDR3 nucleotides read TGTGCCAGCAGCCCTTGGATCACGAGTGAAAAACTGTTTTTT.

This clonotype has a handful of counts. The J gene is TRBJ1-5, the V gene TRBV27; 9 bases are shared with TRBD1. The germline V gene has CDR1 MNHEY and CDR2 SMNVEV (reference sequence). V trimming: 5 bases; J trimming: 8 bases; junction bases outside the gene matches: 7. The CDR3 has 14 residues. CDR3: CASSLQGAGEPQHF. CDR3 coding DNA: TGTGCCAGCAGTCTACAGGGGGCAGGGGAGCCCCAGCATTTT.

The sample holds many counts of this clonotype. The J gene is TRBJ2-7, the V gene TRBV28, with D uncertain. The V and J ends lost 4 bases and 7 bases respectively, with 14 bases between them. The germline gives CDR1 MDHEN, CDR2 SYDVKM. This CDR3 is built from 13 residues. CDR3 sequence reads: CASSSPLLWEQYF. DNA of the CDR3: TGTGCCAGCAGTTCCCCCCTATTATGGGAGCAGTACTTC.

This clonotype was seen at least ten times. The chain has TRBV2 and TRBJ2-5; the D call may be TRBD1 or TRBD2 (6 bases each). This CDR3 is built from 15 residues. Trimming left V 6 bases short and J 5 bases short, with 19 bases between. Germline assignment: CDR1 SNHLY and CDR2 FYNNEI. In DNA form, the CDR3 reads TGTGCCAGCAGCCAACAGGGACTGAGTGGGGAGACCCAGTACTTC. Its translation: CASSQQGLSGETQYF.

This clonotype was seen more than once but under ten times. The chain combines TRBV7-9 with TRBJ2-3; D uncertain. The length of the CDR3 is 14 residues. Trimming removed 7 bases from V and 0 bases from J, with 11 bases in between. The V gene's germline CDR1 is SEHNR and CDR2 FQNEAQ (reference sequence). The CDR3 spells CASNSMTSTDTQYF. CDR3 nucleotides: TGTGCCAGCAACTCGATGACTAGCACAGATACGCAGTATTTT.

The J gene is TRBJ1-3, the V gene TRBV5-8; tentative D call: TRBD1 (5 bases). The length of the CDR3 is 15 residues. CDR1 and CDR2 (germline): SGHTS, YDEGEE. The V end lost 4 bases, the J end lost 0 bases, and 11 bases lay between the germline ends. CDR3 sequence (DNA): TGTGCCAGCAGCCTGGGACCTTTCTCTGGAAACACCATATATTTT. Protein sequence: CASSLGPFSGNTIYF.

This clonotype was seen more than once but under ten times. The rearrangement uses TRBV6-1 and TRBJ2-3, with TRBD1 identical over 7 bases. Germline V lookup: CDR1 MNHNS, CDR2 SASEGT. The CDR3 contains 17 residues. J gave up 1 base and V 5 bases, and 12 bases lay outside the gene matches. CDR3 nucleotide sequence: TGTGCCAGCAGTCGGACAGGCGTCCTCCTTGGCACAGATACGCAGTATTTT. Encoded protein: CASSRTGVLLGTDTQYF.

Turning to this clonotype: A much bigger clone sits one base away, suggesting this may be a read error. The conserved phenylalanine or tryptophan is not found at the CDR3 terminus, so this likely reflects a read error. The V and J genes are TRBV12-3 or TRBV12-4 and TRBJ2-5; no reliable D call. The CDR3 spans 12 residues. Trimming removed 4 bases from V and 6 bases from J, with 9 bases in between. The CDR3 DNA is TGTGCCAGCAGTTCTAGTTTAAAGACCCAGTACCTC. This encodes CASSSSLKTQYL.

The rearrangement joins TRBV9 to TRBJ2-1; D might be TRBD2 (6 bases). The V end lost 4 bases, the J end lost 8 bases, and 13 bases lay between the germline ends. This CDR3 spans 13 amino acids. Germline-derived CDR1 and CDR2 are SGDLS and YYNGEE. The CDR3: CASSSWGEDEQFF. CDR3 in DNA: TGTGCCAGCAGCTCCTGGGGGGAGGATGAGCAGTTCTTC.

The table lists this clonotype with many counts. DNA of the CDR3: TGCGCCAGCAGCCTGGGAGCGGGGGAAGAGACCCAGTACTTC. Protein sequence: CASSLGAGEETQYF. J is TRBJ2-5 and V is TRBV4-1; 8 bases match TRBD2. The CDR3 extends over 14 amino acids. CDR1 is MGHRA and CDR2 is YSYEKL in the germline V gene. V gave up 4 bases and J gave up 3 bases; unmatched junction bases: 4.

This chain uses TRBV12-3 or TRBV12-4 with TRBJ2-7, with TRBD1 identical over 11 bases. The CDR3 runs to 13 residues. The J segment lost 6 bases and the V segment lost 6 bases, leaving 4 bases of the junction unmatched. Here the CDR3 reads CASSFGTGGEQYF. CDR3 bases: TGTGCCAGCAGCTTCGGGACAGGGGGCGAGCAGTACTTC.

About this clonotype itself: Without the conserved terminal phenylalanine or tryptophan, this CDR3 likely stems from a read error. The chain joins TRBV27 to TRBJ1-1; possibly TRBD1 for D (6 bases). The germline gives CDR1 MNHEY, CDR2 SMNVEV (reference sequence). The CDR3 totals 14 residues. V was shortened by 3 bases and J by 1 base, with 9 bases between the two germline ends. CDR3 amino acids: CASSFRDTNTEAFL. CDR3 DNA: TGTGCCAGCAGTTTCCGGGACACGAACACTGAAGCTTTCCTT.

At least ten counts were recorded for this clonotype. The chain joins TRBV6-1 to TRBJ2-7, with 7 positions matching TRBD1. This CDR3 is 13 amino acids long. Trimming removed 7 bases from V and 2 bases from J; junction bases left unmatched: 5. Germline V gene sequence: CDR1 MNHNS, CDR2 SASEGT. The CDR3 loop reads CASTAGGTYEQYF. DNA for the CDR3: TGTGCCAGCACGGCAGGGGGAACCTACGAGCAGTACTTC.

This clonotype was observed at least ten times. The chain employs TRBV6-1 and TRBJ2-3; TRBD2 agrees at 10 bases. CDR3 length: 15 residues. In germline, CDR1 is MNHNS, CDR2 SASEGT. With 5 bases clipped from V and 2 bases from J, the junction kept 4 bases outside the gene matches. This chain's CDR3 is CASSPGTSVTDTQYF. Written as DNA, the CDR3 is TGTGCCAGCAGTCCCGGGACTAGCGTCACAGATACGCAGTATTTT.

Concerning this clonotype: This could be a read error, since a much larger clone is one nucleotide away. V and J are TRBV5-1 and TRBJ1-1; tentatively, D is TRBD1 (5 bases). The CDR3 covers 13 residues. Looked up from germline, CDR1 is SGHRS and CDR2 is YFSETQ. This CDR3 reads CASSLKEGTEALF. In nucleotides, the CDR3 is TGCGCCAGCAGCTTGAAGGAGGGGACCGAAGCTCTCTTT.

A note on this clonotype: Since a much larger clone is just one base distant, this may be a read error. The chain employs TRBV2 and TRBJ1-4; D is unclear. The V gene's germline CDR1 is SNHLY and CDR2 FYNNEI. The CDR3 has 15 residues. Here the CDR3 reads CASRKEFATNGKLFF. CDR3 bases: TGTGCCAGCAGGAAGGAGTTTGCAACTAATGGAAAACTGTTTTTT.

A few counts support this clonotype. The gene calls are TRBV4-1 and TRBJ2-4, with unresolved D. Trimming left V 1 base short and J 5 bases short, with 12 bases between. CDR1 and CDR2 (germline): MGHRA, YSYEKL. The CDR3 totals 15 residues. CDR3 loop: CASSQGEFSENIQYF. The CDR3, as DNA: TGCGCCAGCAGCCAAGGAGAATTCTCCGAAAACATTCAGTACTTC.

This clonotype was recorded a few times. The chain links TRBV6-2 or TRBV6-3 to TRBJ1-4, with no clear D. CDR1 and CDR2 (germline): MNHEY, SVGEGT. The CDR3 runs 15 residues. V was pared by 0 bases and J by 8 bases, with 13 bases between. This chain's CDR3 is CASSYSSPPVEKLFF. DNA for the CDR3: TGTGCCAGCAGTTACTCAAGCCCCCCGGTGGAAAAACTGTTTTTT.

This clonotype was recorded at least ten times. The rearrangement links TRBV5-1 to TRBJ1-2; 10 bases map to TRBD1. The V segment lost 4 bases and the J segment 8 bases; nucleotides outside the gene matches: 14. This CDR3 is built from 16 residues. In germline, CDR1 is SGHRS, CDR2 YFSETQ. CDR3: CASSPTLTGTGDGYTF. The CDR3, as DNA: TGCGCCAGCAGCCCGACCCTGACCGGGACAGGGGACGGCTACACCTTC.

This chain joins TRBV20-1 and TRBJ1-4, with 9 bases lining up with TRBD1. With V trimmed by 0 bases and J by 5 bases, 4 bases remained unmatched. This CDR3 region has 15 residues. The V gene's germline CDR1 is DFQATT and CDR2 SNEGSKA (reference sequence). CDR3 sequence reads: CSARDGGTGNEKLFF. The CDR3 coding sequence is TGCAGTGCTAGAGATGGCGGGACAGGGAATGAAAAACTGTTTTTT.

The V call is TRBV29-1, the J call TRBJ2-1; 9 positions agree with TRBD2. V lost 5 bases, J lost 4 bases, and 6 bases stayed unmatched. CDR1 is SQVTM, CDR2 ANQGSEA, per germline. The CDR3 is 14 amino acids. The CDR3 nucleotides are TGCAGCGTTTGGCGGGGGGGGACGTACAATGAGCAGTTCTTC. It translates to CSVWRGGTYNEQFF.